This record covers a single TCR beta chain. No antigen is known for it. A J-beta primer mix and a sample-barcoded 5' primer were used in a second PCR of about 7 to 12 cycles. TCRdb analysed the 5' RACE reads with MiXCR anew, one entry per CDR3 protein. The profile shows more than 800,000 distinct CDR3 sequences, under 35% of them singletons. The sample belongs to a study of blood T cells in healthy people across ages. The study, taken as a whole, reports: It was held that diversity estimates obtained from one million T cells represented underestimates.

The receptor comes from a woman older than 75 in good health. Sequencing was performed on blood.

CDR3 sequence (DNA): TGTGCCAGCAGCCCTCGGGGGCGCACCTACGAGCAGTACTTC. This sequence encodes CASSPRGRTYEQYF. V is TRBV7-9 and J is TRBJ2-7; the D gene could be TRBD1 or TRBD2 (6 bases each). The germline V and J ends were trimmed by 5 bases and 2 bases, with 13 bases remaining between them. The germline CDR1 and CDR2 sequences are SEHNR and FQNEAQ (reference sequence). There are 14 residues in the CDR3.